The clone carrying this T cell receptor (beta chain) showed up just a few times. Its matching antigen is unknown. Trimming took off 1 base at V and 1 base at J, with 4 bases between the two ends. The germline V gene has CDR1 LGHNT and CDR2 FRNRAP. The CDR3 contains 13 residues. This entry is derived from a study of T cell responses to AZD1222 COVID-19 vaccine. The table came from immunoSEQ multiplex PCR; TCRdb's copy has only in-frame clones and leaves some out. The repertoire has more than 95,000 clones, 85% to 95% of them found once; the top ten carry 2.9%. Study-wide findings and caveats: It was only after the peak T cell response that any repertoires were sampled. Spike-specific TCR breadth and depth both grew after two AZD1222 doses.

This material consisted of peripheral blood, taken on day 0 of AZD1222 vaccination. The chain is built from TRBV12-5 and TRBJ1-1; D remains ambiguous. The sequence derives from an adult in good health. The CDR3 loop is CASGLDGNTEAFF. The DNA of the CDR3 is TGTGCTAGTGGTTTGGACGGGAACACTGAAGCTTTCTTT.